This TCR beta chain is drawn from a study of T-cell memory formation after mild COVID-19 (dated by TCRdb to the early 2020s). Study-wide context: Most TCR sequence clusters were specific to one of the two donors. Two young, previously healthy adult volunteers made up the cohort, one male and one female. Longitudinal TCRalpha and TCRbeta repertoire sequencing tracked T-cell clones expanding and contracting after mild COVID-19 in a couple of donors. The paper as a whole reports these results and caveats: SARS-CoV-2 specificity was not confirmed for the second-wave clones peaking on day 37. Clones that contracted from day 15 to 85 showed balanced CD4/CD8 phenotypes, whereas a second wave of clones that expanded from day 15 to 37 leaned towards CD4+. Some responding clones were detected in pre-infection memory, suggesting pre-existing cross-reactive memory T cells joined the SARS-CoV-2 response. Contracting CD4+ clones turned up mainly in the CM and EM memory subsets, whereas EMRA was where CD8+ clones were enriched. The study included only a couple of mild cases, and larger cohorts that include severe cases with pre-infection samples were judged to be necessary.

As for this clonotype: This receptor's antigen is unknown. There are no base qualities to consult, and no much larger clone falls within one base.

Ficoll-Paque density gradient centrifugation was the method used to isolate PBMCs. Per the germline V gene, KGHSH is the CDR1 and LQKENI is the CDR2. The CDR3 starts with the cysteine, ends with the phenylalanine, and has 15 residues. Only the CDR3 DNA is retained, 45 bases long and in frame from the first base. The V and J ends are trimmed by 0 bases and 0 bases, leaving 8 bases between them. TCRdb lists the instrument as Illumina NovaSeq 6000. Using 5'RACE with constant-segment primers, TCRalpha and TCRbeta cDNA libraries were constructed, with sample barcodes and unique molecular identifiers added in the process. Trizol reagent was used to extract RNA from every sample. Libraries were amplified in two PCR steps, with a second sample barcode and Illumina TruSeq adapters added in the second step. The libraries were sequenced on an Illumina NovaSeq using 2 x 150 bp paired-end reads. The study's own analysis went as follows. Demultiplexing of reads and collapsing into UMI-guided consensus sequences were performed with migec v1.2.7. Using mixcr v2.1.11, the UMI consensuses were aligned to TRA and TRB V and J templates and assembled into clonotypes. A clonotype was counted as expanded or contracted only if both edgeR and NoisET called the change significant, with noise models trained on biological replicates. For edgeR calls, the thresholds were a false discovery rate-adjusted p below 0.01 and a log2 fold-change of 1. As an exploratory analysis of dynamics, PCA with hierarchical clustering was applied to max-normalized trajectories of the 1000 most abundant clonotypes. The CD4 or CD8 phenotype of responding clones was assigned using the separately sequenced CD4+ and CD8+ repertoires. TCRdb took the public reads, trimmed them with fastp at Q25, ran MiXCR for clone calling and kept in-frame beta chains. One record per CDR3 amino acid sequence lists the most common genes and DNA. TCRdb, rather than the study authors, made the V and J calls. This sample comprises tens of thousands of distinct CDR3 sequences, 16% of them detected only once. Together, the top ten hold 30% to 35% of the sample.

The V and J segments used are TRBV18 and TRBJ1-1; a confident D gene designation cannot be given. The sequencing input was PBMCs or a T cell subset sorted from them (not recorded which). This clonotype was obtained from an adult woman who had mild COVID-19 (a few samples of this study predate the infection). The sample titles of this study are shuffled in the database, so cell type and time point are left out; the donor was told from shared clones. For the CDR3, the sequence is CASSPPALMNTEAFF. In nucleotides, the sequence is TGTGCCAGCTCACCACCGGCTTTGATGAACACTGAAGCTTTCTTT.